This T cell receptor beta chain is drawn from a study of cytomegalovirus exposure and HLA in healthy donors (dated by TCRdb to about 2017). Regarding the research as a whole: An earlier analysis of about 560 of the donors reported under 300 Gb of sequence data and roughly 120 million unique TCR beta sequences obtained from about 170 million T cells. About 280 gigabases of sequencing data and tens of millions of unique TCR sequences were included in an early release covering several hundred HLA-typed donors. Of the approximately 400 genotyped donors, around 81% fell in the genetic ancestry cluster associated with self-reported Caucasian donors. The study aimed to test whether signatures of past pathogen exposure could be identified by cataloging public T cell receptors. The T cell repertoires of some 700 subjects were profiled by immunosequencing and related to cytomegalovirus serostatus. Besides the first cohort of hundreds of subjects, a separate validation cohort made up of over 95 different subjects was used. To predict cytomegalovirus infection status, the study brought together high-throughput TCR immunosequencing, statistical association of individual TCRs with disease status, and machine learning. In a later analysis, previously published TCR beta repertoires from 666 donors were re-analyzed and high-resolution HLA genotyping was added so that TCR occurrence patterns could be studied. Rather than drawing on any new phenotypic data, the later analysis identified candidate immune exposures from TCR beta sequences and the way those sequences occurred across donors. An earlier analysis of 587 of the donors used high-throughput TCR beta sequencing to judge whether each TCR beta V gene segment behaved as functional or pseudogenic. Alongside the repertoire data, information on donor age, sex, ethnicity and CMV serostatus was compiled. In a later genetic analysis, genome-wide SNP genotypes for about three fifths of the roughly 670 donors were used, and that subset was treated as a discovery cohort. Every discovery cohort repertoire had been produced on one sequencing platform. Class I and class II HLA loci were covered by the typing at four-digit resolution. The number of donors typed differed by locus, with about 629-640 for A, B, C, DRB1 and DQB1, more than 500 for DQA1, 600 to 610 for DPA1, and some 440 for DPB1. Four or five DR-DQ haplotypes were handled as single units for association and clustering because linkage in the cohort was strong. On average, around 230,000 unique TCR beta nucleotide sequences were sequenced per donor among some 430 genotyped donors of the cohort, with roughly 20% of those sequences being non-productive. Overall study outcomes, separate from this receptor: In a later analysis, the rate of TCR association differed among HLA loci, with DRB1 alleles having the most associated TCRs and HLA-C alleles having the fewest. A later genetic analysis associated a missense DCLRE1C variant with V-gene and J-gene trimming of TCR beta chains, and an independent cohort replicated the association. A cluster of highly shared sequence variants was judged likely to be a technical artifact of the sequencing pipeline. The classifier was reported to diagnose cytomegalovirus status with high specificity and sensitivity in both the original and validation cohorts. The presence/absence analyses assumed that sequencing depth was roughly uniform across donors, and that assumption may not be true. Compared with equally common non-associated chains, HLA-associated TCR beta chains in a later analysis were more clonally expanded and had lower generation probabilities. Linkage disequilibrium might explain the correlated functional status among segregating V segments, but an unknown experimental factor could not be ruled out. The authors suggested that the approach could potentially be extended to other disease states and immunological phenotypes. A later analysis associated about 18,000 TCR beta sequences with specific HLA alleles at a false discovery rate of 0.05. According to a later analysis, most CMV-associated TCR beta chains appeared to be HLA-restricted, and the HLA associations seemed to be driven largely by CMV exposure. CMV serostatus was the only immune exposure information available for the cohort. Most TCR sequences were seen in very few donors, while some public TCRs were found in many individuals. Because the 87-base-pair reads could not distinguish some IMGT-functional V segments, including TRBV6-2 and TRBV6-3, those segments were excluded. Because some donors lacked HLA typing at each locus, the association tests relied only on the typed subset. In vitro tests confirmed that a few of the cytomegalovirus-associated TCR beta chains recognize cytomegalovirus antigens. In a later analysis, several top co-occurrence clusters were reported to appear linked to parvovirus B19, influenza, CMV and Epstein-Barr virus. A further reported finding was that TCR beta sequences accurately predicted the HLA-A and HLA-B alleles for most subjects in the first cohort. In this cohort, only TCR beta chains were sequenced, and detectable features were limited by the absence of alpha or paired-chain data. In an earlier analysis of more than 500 of the donors, most TCR beta V segments appeared in productive rearrangements about 87% or about 30% of the time, broadly matching IMGT annotations. Seventeen rarely observed V segments, including chromosome 9 orphons, were excluded from the earlier analysis of a few hundred of the donors because counts were too low. The study gave a list of 150 to 200 TCR beta chains associated with cytomegalovirus. Strong co-occurrence of HLA alleles, especially DR and DQ, made assigning TCR associations to individual alleles difficult. In a later genetic analysis, fewer N-insertions in productive TCRs were reported among donors in an Asian-associated ancestry cluster than the roughly 700-donor mean.

Receptor amplification or capture employed the immunoSEQ multiplex PCR assay. For the multiplex PCR, a mixture combining 60 forward primers for TCR Vbeta segments and 13 reverse primers for TCR Jbeta segments was used. Amplification of the CDR3 region of rearranged TCR beta genes was performed with a multiplex PCR assay on genomic DNA. Amplified TCR beta libraries were sequenced as 87-base-pair reads on the Illumina HiSeq System. For the original study's pipeline: A later analysis counted tens of millions of unique TCR beta chains across the roughly 700 repertoires, and some 12 million of these chains were shared by at least two donors. A nearest-neighbor algorithm error-corrected the raw reads and collapsed the reads into unique sequences, merging closely related sequences to remove PCR and sequencing errors. To assign V, D and J gene segments, CDR3 sequences were aligned to IMGT reference sequences. For a sequence to be retained, a match of at least six nucleotides was required to both a V gene segment and a J gene segment. Rearrangements were classified as productive when the CDR3 lacked stop codons and remained in frame with V and J, and all other rearrangements were classified as non-productive. CDR3 was defined according to IMGT convention as the region running from the second conserved V-encoded cysteine to the conserved J-encoded phenylalanine. In an earlier analysis of just under 600 of the donors, sequences lacking an unambiguous match to a single V gene segment were excluded. In an earlier analysis of about 590 of the donors, a V segment was called functional when productive rearrangements were above 56.7%, and segregating when the standard deviation between donors exceeded 5%. A statistical classification framework was developed to diagnose cytomegalovirus status using the catalog of TCR beta chain sequences. In a later analysis, TCR nucleotide sequences were compared against IMGT/GENE-DB human TR gene sequences so that V and J genes could be assigned. Using the TCRdist pipeline, a later analysis assigned CDR3 sequences along with most-parsimonious VDJ recombination scenarios. In a later analysis, each TCR beta chain was defined by its CDR3 amino acid sequence together with its V-gene family, and reads lacking a unique V-gene family were excluded. A later analysis removed nearly 600 highly shared, low-generation-probability nucleotide sequences to deal with suspected cross-contamination and a sequencing artifact. For each public chain, a later analysis derived a clonal expansion index from normalized ranks of inferred template counts within each repertoire. A later analysis computed generation probabilities with a VDJ recombination model fitted to out-of-frame rearrangements, and checked the results against IGoR. Hypergeometric tests were used in a later analysis to score TCR-TCR, TCR-HLA and TCR-CMV co-occurrence, with a repertoire-size bias correction applied to the TCR pairs. False discovery rates were estimated in a later analysis by permuting HLA or CMV assignments 20 times. In a later analysis, co-occurring TCRs were grouped using DBSCAN, and TCRdist sequence similarity was added for clustering within HLA-allele-positive subsets. Repertoires with fewer than 30,000 or more than 120,000 public chains, plus five repertoires with anomalous nucleotide sharing, were excluded from co-occurrence clustering. Imported from immuneACCESS, the table was reduced by TCRdb to in-frame sequences with V and J called. These copies leave out some clones; in studies compared against another copy, an unresolved V gene accounts for under half, and the cause of the remainder is not known. V, J and clone size derive from that table, while D and trimming were established from the DNA sequence. The sample table lists about 60,000 clones, more than 60% of them with a count of one. Clones ranked in the top ten supply about 2.7% of the sample.

CDR1 and CDR2 are read off the germline V gene as SGHTS and YDEGEE. Germline trimming amounts to 4 bases on V and 4 bases on J, with 8 as the count of junction bases outside the gene matches. The CDR3 starts with the cysteine, ends with the phenylalanine, and has 15 residues. Only CDR3 DNA is held: 45 bases, read in frame from base 1. The cohort comprised some 730 healthy bone marrow donors. Cohort members were all nominally healthy when sampled, although unrecorded immune exposures were likely present. The donor was CMV seronegative and belonged to the group of 380 or so seronegative cohort members. A peripheral blood sample was provided by each donor, and peripheral blood mononuclear cells were used for TCR beta sequencing. The Qiagen DNeasy Blood Extraction Kit was used to extract genomic DNA from the blood cell samples. Concerning this clone itself: This clone's antigen is unknown. Per-base quality was not reported, and no clone a single base away is much larger than it.

The sequencing sample was made of PBMCs. The receptor chain draws on TRBV5-8 and TRBJ1-1; 9 central nucleotides agree with TRBD1. The clonotype originates from a woman under 40 in good health and CMV-seronegative. The CDR3 protein: CASSPRDREGTEAFF. The DNA reads TGTGCCAGCAGCCCCCGGGACAGGGAGGGCACTGAAGCTTTCTTT.